The 31 T cell receptor beta chains given below trace back to one sample, sequenced in a study of human T cells and chemical hapten exposure. The time point was: healthy volunteer bleed at 6 weeks. Whole blood, unfractionated, served as the material for total RNA extraction. Each CDR3 protein gets one entry after TCRdb re-called the RACE reads with MiXCR. The data contain about 80,000 distinct CDR3 sequences, approximately 8.1% of them singletons. Sequenced: whole blood. The receptors were gathered from a female donor in good health. Some clones in this sample may be carry-over from other donors' samples.

This clonotype was detected a few times. This chain links TRBV9 with TRBJ1-1; D is unclear. Trimming shortened V by 0 bases and J by 3 bases, and 6 bases separated the two germline ends. CDR1 is SGDLS, CDR2 YYNGEE, per germline. The CDR3 has 13 amino acids. The chain's CDR3 is CASSVDCYTEAFF. CDR3 nucleotides: TGTGCCAGCAGCGTAGATTGCTACACTGAAGCTTTCTTT.

This clonotype was observed a few times. The chain recombines TRBV9 with TRBJ1-1, with TRBD1 matching over 10 bases. The CDR3 has 15 residues. With 0 bases clipped from V and 8 bases from J, the junction kept 7 bases outside the gene matches. The germline V gene has CDR1 SGDLS and CDR2 YYNGEE. CDR3 coding DNA: TGTGCCAGCAGCGTAGTGACAGGGGGCTCGGCCGAAGCTTTCTTT. This gives the protein CASSVVTGGSAEAFF.

This clonotype was observed a few times. V is TRBV27 and J is TRBJ1-2; possibly TRBD1 for D (5 bases). The germline V gene encodes CDR1 MNHEY and CDR2 SMNVEV (reference sequence). This CDR3 is 14 amino acids long. Trimming left V 3 bases short and J 3 bases short, with 11 bases between. Here the CDR3 reads CASSFSGPDYGYTF. CDR3 sequence (DNA): TGTGCCAGCAGTTTTTCGGGGCCCGACTATGGCTACACCTTC.

With respect to this clonotype: This may arise from a read error, as a much more abundant clone is one base away. V usage is TRBV7-9 and J usage is TRBJ2-1; D may be TRBD1 or TRBD2 (5 bases each). The CDR3 loop spans 22 amino acids. Germline V CDR1 and CDR2: SEHNR, FQNEAQ (reference sequence). The CDR3 DNA is TGTGCCAGCAGCTTAGTCCCGCCCCGTTTGGGGGATCGGGGCAGGTCCTACAATAAGCAGTTCTTC. Protein: CASSLVPPRLGDRGRSYNKQFF.

The chain carries TRBV20-1 and TRBJ2-7, with 9 bases lining up with TRBD2. J was trimmed by 5 bases and V by 6 bases; bases with no gene match: 11. CDR1 and CDR2 (germline): DFQATT, SNEGSKA (reference sequence). This CDR3 contains 14 residues. CDR3 loop: CSARNERGAHEQYF. In DNA, the CDR3 is TGCAGTGCGAGGAACGAGCGGGGGGCCCACGAGCAGTACTTC.

The V and J genes are TRBV6-6 and TRBJ2-7; D is perhaps TRBD2 (6 bases). The germline gives CDR1 MNHNY, CDR2 SVGAGI (reference sequence). The CDR3 is made up of 14 amino acids. Trimming removed 0 bases from V and 6 bases from J, with 12 bases in between. This CDR3 reads CASSYSGGRSEQYF. CDR3 nucleotides: TGTGCCAGCAGTTACTCGGGGGGAAGGTCCGAGCAGTACTTC.

In this sample, this clonotype turned up a few times. The chain is built from TRBV27 and TRBJ1-2; weak D call: TRBD1 (5 bases). The CDR3 runs to 16 residues. Germline V gene sequence: CDR1 MNHEY, CDR2 SMNVEV (reference sequence). V was pared by 4 bases and J by 0 bases, with 15 bases between. The CDR3 nucleotides are TGTGCCAGCAGTTCCCACTTCGACAGCTCTAACTATGGCTACACCTTC. Protein sequence: CASSSHFDSSNYGYTF.

This clonotype was detected a few times. The CDR3 DNA follows: TGTGCCAGCAGCCAAGGACAGGGCGATGGCTATGGCTACACCTTC. This encodes CASSQGQGDGYGYTF. The chain recombines TRBV3-1 with TRBJ1-2; 7 bases map to TRBD1. From germline, CDR1 is LGHDT and CDR2 YNNKEL (reference sequence). V shed 1 base, J shed 4 bases, and the junction held 6 bases outside the gene matches. This CDR3 has 15 residues.

The gene calls are TRBV18 and TRBJ1-5; maybe TRBD1 (6 bases). This CDR3 region has 14 residues. CDR1 is KGHSH and CDR2 is LQKENI in the germline V gene. V dropped 6 bases and J dropped 4 bases, with 13 bases sitting between them. CDR3 sequence reads: CASSPTQGNQPQHF. The DNA of the CDR3 is TGTGCCAGCTCCCCAACACAGGGAAATCAGCCCCAGCATTTT.

This clonotype has only a few counts. This rearrangement joins TRBV12-3 or TRBV12-4 to TRBJ1-1, with D perhaps matching TRBD1 (6 bases). This CDR3 region has 14 residues. V gave up 6 bases and J gave up 2 bases, with 13 bases separating them. CDR3 nucleotide sequence: TGTGCCAGCAGCCGTACAGGGTTCAACACTGAAGCTTTCTTT. Translation: CASSRTGFNTEAFF.

This clonotype was counted ten times or more. In DNA, the CDR3 is TGTGCCAGCAGTTACAGGGGGGGCACAGATACGCAGTATTTT. Residues: CASSYRGGTDTQYF. The chain combines TRBV6-5 with TRBJ2-3, with D perhaps assigned TRBD1 or TRBD2 (6 bases each). CDR3 size: 14 residues. The germline V gene has CDR1 MNHEY and CDR2 SVGAGI. V was shortened by 2 bases and J by 1 base, with 7 bases between the two germline ends.

This clonotype has only a few counts. This chain uses TRBV7-9 with TRBJ1-5; D uncertain. CDR3 length: 15 residues. Germline values: CDR1 SEHNR, CDR2 FQNEAQ (reference sequence). Trimming left V 2 bases short and J 1 base short, with 9 bases between. CDR3: CASSLSRGSNQPQHF. For the CDR3, the DNA is TGTGCCAGCAGCTTAAGTAGAGGGAGCAATCAGCCCCAGCATTTT.

This clonotype appeared many times. An end of the junction does not agree with germline; a read error may underlie this. The gene calls are TRBV7-7 and TRBJ2-2; 9 bases match TRBD1. The CDR3 sequence is 14 residues long. Germline CDR1 and CDR2: SSHAT and FNYEAQ (reference sequence). The CDR3 is CASSLDRGTGELFF. CDR3 DNA sequence: TGTGCTAGCAGCTTAGACAGGGGGACCGGGGAGCTGTTTTTT.

There are many counts of this clonotype. Its ends do not fully match the called genes, so a read error is possible. V gene TRBV29-1 combines with J gene TRBJ1-1; possible D gene TRBD1, 6 bases. CDR3 size: 18 residues. Germline V gene data show CDR1 as SQVTM and CDR2 as ANQGSEA. This CDR3 reads CSVEEDSPTPRMNTEAFF. CDR3 DNA: TGCAGCGTCGAAGAGGACAGCCCGACTCCTCGCATGAACACTGAAGCTTTCTTT.

This clonotype was seen only a few times. The genes are TRBV29-1 and TRBJ1-5; tentative D call: TRBD1 (5 bases). This CDR3 comprises 13 residues. Germline V gives CDR1 SQVTM, CDR2 ANQGSEA. Trimming cost V 5 bases and J 5 bases, with 13 bases left between them. CDR3 in DNA: TGCAGCGTTCGGCAGGGAGGCGATCAGCCCCAGCATTTT. This gives the protein CSVRQGGDQPQHF.

The sample holds a few counts of this clonotype. The chain has TRBV18 and TRBJ2-1, with unresolved D. Germline loops: CDR1 KGHSH, CDR2 LQKENI. V lost 1 base and J 7 bases, leaving 5 bases between the germline ends. CDR3 length: 12 residues. The CDR3 sequence is CASSPLGNEQFF. The CDR3 DNA reads as TGTGCCAGCTCACCACTCGGTAATGAGCAGTTCTTC.

This clonotype was seen repeatedly, ten times or more. V and J are TRBV29-1 and TRBJ1-1; D is uncertain. The germline CDR1 and CDR2 sequences are SQVTM and ANQGSEA. V lost 7 bases, J lost 3 bases, and 12 bases lay in between. The CDR3 is made up of 12 amino acids. As DNA, the CDR3 is TGCAGCGCTGCACCCCATGACACTGAAGCTTTCTTT. Residues: CSAAPHDTEAFF.

The J gene is TRBJ2-1, the V gene TRBV29-1; 10 positions agree with TRBD2. V shed 7 bases and J 0 bases; nucleotides not matched to a gene: 6. This CDR3 has 15 amino acids. CDR1 and CDR2 from the germline V gene are SQVTM and ANQGSEA. The CDR3 DNA reads as TGCAGCGCCATAGCGGGGGGCTCCTCCTACAATGAGCAGTTCTTC. Its translation: CSAIAGGSSYNEQFF.

Many counts were recorded for this clonotype. This chain connects TRBV9 to TRBJ1-1, with TRBD1 as a possible D gene (5 bases). Looked up from germline, CDR1 is SGDLS and CDR2 is YYNGEE. CDR3 length: 14 amino acids. The V end was cut by 0 bases, the J end by 1 base, with 7 bases between. This CDR3 reads CASSVGQPNTEAFF. As DNA, the CDR3 is TGTGCCAGCAGCGTAGGACAGCCGAACACTGAAGCTTTCTTT.

This clonotype was seen ten or more times. The chain is built from TRBV7-9 and TRBJ1-1; D is uncertain. The germline V gene encodes CDR1 SEHNR and CDR2 FQNEAQ (reference sequence). The CDR3 extends over 13 amino acids. V lost 5 bases to trimming and J lost 1 base, with 8 bases between them. CDR3 protein: CASSDRQNTEAFF. CDR3 bases: TGTGCCAGCAGCGATCGACAGAACACTGAAGCTTTCTTT.

This chain connects TRBV18 to TRBJ2-3; 9 bases are a match to TRBD2. Germline V gene data show CDR1 as KGHSH and CDR2 as LQKENI. The V gene end was trimmed by 2 bases and the J gene end by 2 bases; junction bases not matched to a gene: 5. The CDR3 extends over 16 amino acids. The CDR3 sequence: CASSPYPSGTTDTQYF. The DNA of the CDR3 is TGTGCCAGCTCACCATATCCTAGCGGGACCACAGATACGCAGTATTTT.

This clonotype showed up just a few times. J is TRBJ2-1 and V is TRBV9; D perhaps matches TRBD2 (6 bases). From germline, CDR1 is SGDLS and CDR2 YYNGEE. Trimming shortened V by 0 bases and J by 9 bases, and 19 bases separated the two germline ends. CDR3 length equals 16 residues. CDR3 nucleotides: TGTGCCAGCAGCGTAGAGCCCCAACGGGGGAGTGGTGAGCAGTTCTTC. Translating gives CASSVEPQRGSGEQFF.

The V call is TRBV7-9, the J call TRBJ2-6; the D gene is possibly TRBD1 (5 bases). This CDR3 is built from 15 residues. Germline loops: CDR1 SEHNR, CDR2 FQNEAQ (reference sequence). V was trimmed by 4 bases and J by 0 bases, leaving 7 bases between them. The DNA for the CDR3 is TGTGCCAGCAGCTCCGACAGCTCTGGGGCCAACGTCCTGACTTTC. As protein: CASSSDSSGANVLTF.

The gene calls are TRBV6-2 or TRBV6-3 and TRBJ1-6, with D possibly being TRBD1 (5 bases). V lost 5 bases and J lost 2, with 19 bases in between. The CDR3 covers 18 residues. Germline CDR1 is MNHEY and CDR2 is SVGEGT. CDR3 coding DNA: TGTGCCAGCAGTCCTCTAACAGGCGTCGGAACCTATAATTCACCCCTCCACTTT. It encodes CASSPLTGVGTYNSPLHF.

In this sample, this clonotype turned up a few times. The rearrangement joins TRBV5-6 to TRBJ2-3, with D maybe TRBD2 (7 bases). In germline, CDR1 is SGHDT, CDR2 YYEEEE. The ends were cut back, 7 bases at V and 0 bases at J, with 12 bases in the middle. The CDR3 runs 14 residues. The CDR3 DNA follows: TGTGCCAGCTGGGGGGGCTCTAGCACAGATACGCAGTATTTT. Translated: CASWGGSSTDTQYF.

The table lists this clonotype with many counts. The CDR3 sequence is CSATTEPSYGYTF. In DNA, the CDR3 is TGCAGTGCTACGACAGAGCCTTCTTATGGCTACACCTTC. The chain carries TRBV20-1 and TRBJ1-2; the D gene is possibly TRBD1 (5 bases). Germline lookup yields CDR1 DFQATT and CDR2 SNEGSKA (reference sequence). The V gene lost 4 bases and the J gene lost 5 bases, with 14 bases spanning the gap. There are 13 residues in the CDR3.

This clonotype showed up just a few times. The chain has TRBV7-2 and TRBJ2-1; TRBD2 is a possible D gene (6 bases). Trimming stripped 4 bases from V and 9 bases from J, with 16 bases between. Germline-derived CDR1 and CDR2 are SGHTA and FQGNSA. CDR3 length: 14 amino acids. This CDR3 is CASSSPYMGGEQFF. CDR3 in DNA: TGTGCCAGCAGCTCTCCCTATATGGGAGGTGAGCAGTTCTTC.

This clonotype was seen many times. The genes are TRBV10-3 and TRBJ2-7; TRBD2 matches 8 bases. The trim removed 5 bases at V and 6 bases at J, leaving 9 bases unmatched. The CDR3 has 14 amino acids. CDR1 and CDR2 from the germline V gene are ENHRY and SYGVKD. The CDR3, as DNA: TGTGCCATCAGTACTACAACGGGGGGGGTCGAGCAGTACTTC. Encoded protein: CAISTTTGGVEQYF.

In this sample, this clonotype turned up many times. V usage is TRBV4-2 and J usage is TRBJ2-7; D tentatively fits TRBD1 or TRBD2 (5 bases each). The V and J ends lost 1 base and 2 bases respectively, with 18 bases between them. Germline values: CDR1 LGHNA, CDR2 YNFKEQ. The CDR3 consists of 17 residues. The CDR3 bases are TGTGCCAGCAGCCAAGCTTTCGTCCGGGACGGAGCCTACGAGCAGTACTTC. It is translated as CASSQAFVRDGAYEQYF.

The V and J genes are TRBV4-2 and TRBJ2-3; D uncertain. The CDR3 runs 15 residues. Germline CDR1 reads LGHNA; CDR2 reads YNFKEQ. The V and J ends lost 0 bases and 2 bases respectively, with 9 bases between them. CDR3 region: CASSQDRADTDTQYF. CDR3 in DNA: TGTGCCAGCAGCCAAGATCGGGCCGACACAGATACGCAGTATTTT.

Many counts were recorded for this clonotype. The rearrangement joins TRBV4-2 to TRBJ2-3; D gene unclear. Germline values: CDR1 LGHNA, CDR2 YNFKEQ. V lost 1 base, J lost 1 base, and 9 bases lay in between. The length of the CDR3 is 15 residues. In nucleotides, the CDR3 is TGTGCCAGCAGCCAAGCCACCTTTGGCACAGATACGCAGTATTTT. Translation gives CASSQATFGTDTQYF.